This TCR beta chain stems from a study of shared clonotypes between healthy human individuals. Study-wide context: Three plates were used per donor for CD4 naive, three for CD4 memory, two for CD8 naive and one for CD8 memory.

Study processing details: Without quality scores, immunoSEQ junctional reads could not be filtered like full-length reads. TCRdb's table, derived via immunoSEQ multiplex PCR, lists solely in-frame clones and lacks some. The DNA was the basis for D and trimming; V, J and clone size are from that table. Among approximately 2,000,000 clones listed, 85% to 95% were seen once. The CDR3 covers 14 residues. In germline, CDR1 is MNHNY, CDR2 SVGAGI (reference sequence). The V end was cut by 6 bases, the J end by 0 bases, with 11 bases between. The sample taken for sequencing was naive CD4+ T cells from PBMCs. The subset was: CD45RA+ positively selected. The sequence came from a man between 18 and 29 years old in good health. Some clones in this sample may be carry-over from other donors' samples. The rearrangement joins TRBV6-6 to TRBJ1-1, with a tentative D call TRBD1 (6 bases). The CDR3: CASSSQGMNTEAFF. CDR3 DNA: TGTGCCAGCAGCTCACAGGGTATGAACACTGAAGCTTTCTTT.